The 12 T cell receptor beta chains below all came from one sample that was sequenced in a study of blood T cell repertoires in COVID-19 (dated by TCRdb to 2018 to 2021). The method was the immunoSEQ multiplex PCR assay. TCRdb carries this immuneACCESS record with in-frame sequences only. Its versions omit some clonotypes, under half of them owing to an unresolved V gene in the studies checked, with the rest unexplained. The table for this sample lists about 160,000 clones; around four fifths of them were counted only once. The top ten clones comprise approximately 22% of the sample. The specimen sequenced was peripheral blood. The source of these receptors is a woman aged 80 or older with acute or convalescent COVID-19.

This clone showed up just a few times. The J gene is TRBJ1-1, the V gene TRBV11-2, with 10 bases aligning to TRBD1. The trim removed 6 bases at V and 5 bases at J, leaving 9 bases unmatched. This CDR3 has 15 residues. CDR1 is SGHAT, CDR2 FQNNGV, per germline. CDR3 DNA sequence: TGTGCCAGCAGACTGGACAGGGGGGGCGGAACTGAAGCTTTCTTT. It specifies CASRLDRGGGTEAFF.

The genes are TRBV9 and TRBJ2-1; 10 bases line up with TRBD2. The germline V gene has CDR1 SGDLS and CDR2 YYNGEE. The CDR3 is made up of 16 amino acids. The V gene end was trimmed by 0 bases and the J gene end by 9 bases; junction bases not matched to a gene: 9. CDR3 coding DNA: TGTGCCAGCAGCGTAGCGGCCGGGACTAGCGCAAGTGAGCAGTTCTTC. It translates to CASSVAAGTSASEQFF. Complete variable domain (other parts from reference TRBV9 and TRBJ2-1): DSGVTQTPKHLITATGQRVTLRCSPRSGDLSVYWYQQSLDQGLQFLIQYYNGEERAKGNILERFSAQQFPDLHSELNLSSLELGDSALYFCASSVAAGTSASEQFFGPGTRLTVL.

The genes are TRBV10-3 and TRBJ1-2; TRBD1 agrees at 9 bases. The CDR3 covers 14 residues. The V gene end was trimmed by 6 bases and the J gene end by 3 bases; junction bases not matched to a gene: 5. Germline values: CDR1 ENHRY, CDR2 SYGVKD. The CDR3 reads CAIRDRGWDYGYTF. The CDR3 DNA reads as TGTGCCATCAGAGACAGGGGGTGGGACTATGGCTACACCTTC.

This clone was picked up a small number of times. V usage is TRBV10-3 and J usage is TRBJ2-1; 9 nucleotides match TRBD2. The CDR3 is 13 residues long. Germline V lookup: CDR1 ENHRY, CDR2 SYGVKD. Trimming cost V 6 bases and J 7 bases; bases outside gene matches: 4. The CDR3 nucleotides are TGTGCCATCAGGGCGGGAGGGAGGAATGAGCAGTTCTTC. It translates to CAIRAGGRNEQFF.

The chain is built from TRBV3-1 (or the pseudogene TRBV3-2) and TRBJ2-1; 8 bases line up with TRBD2. CDR3 length equals 13 residues. V dropped 1 base and J dropped 10; count of bases not matched to a gene: 3. CDR1 LGHDT and CDR2 YNNKEL come from the germline V gene (reference sequence). The DNA of the CDR3 is TGTGCCAGCAGCCAAGGGTCGGGGGGGGAGCAGTTCTTC. This sequence encodes CASSQGSGGEQFF.

The chain couples TRBV29-1 to TRBJ1-1; possible D gene TRBD1, 5 bases. V shed 7 bases and J shed 7 bases, with 16 bases lying between them. From germline, CDR1 is SQVTM and CDR2 ANQGSEA. The CDR3 spans 12 residues. The CDR3 loop is CSGISGGNEAFF. The DNA for the CDR3 is TGCAGCGGTATCTCGGGGGGAAATGAAGCTTTCTTT.

The V gene is TRBV5-4, the J gene TRBJ1-1, with a tentative D call TRBD1 (6 bases). Trimming cost V 6 bases and J 2 bases, with 17 bases left between them. Germline CDR1 and CDR2: SGHNT and YYREEE (reference sequence). CDR3 size: 15 residues. The CDR3: CASTTFLGGNTEAFF. The CDR3 region has the DNA TGTGCCAGCACCACCTTTCTAGGGGGAAACACTGAAGCTTTCTTT. The full variable domain, with the rest looked up from reference TRBV5-4 and TRBJ1-1, is ETGVTQSPTHLIKTRGQQVTLRCSSQSGHNTVSWYQQALGQGPQFIFQYYREEENGRGNFPPRFSGLQFPNYSSELNVNALELDDSALYLCASTTFLGGNTEAFFGQGTRLTVV.

The table lists this clone with a count of one. The V and J genes are TRBV5-1 and TRBJ1-4; D possibly corresponds to TRBD1 (5 bases). CDR3 length: 15 amino acids. In germline, CDR1 is SGHRS, CDR2 YFSETQ. The V and J ends lost 2 bases and 8 bases respectively, with 16 bases between them. The CDR3 spells CASSFGGVIGEKLFF. The CDR3 DNA sequence: TGCGCCAGCAGCTTCGGAGGGGTGATAGGGGAAAAACTGTTTTTT.

The chain joins TRBV27 to TRBJ1-2, with a tentative D call TRBD1 (5 bases). Trimming pared 2 bases from V and 7 bases from J, leaving 14 bases between. Germline V gives CDR1 MNHEY, CDR2 SMNVEV (reference sequence). This CDR3 is built from 14 residues. The CDR3 sequence: CASSLDSLSSGYTF. CDR3 DNA: TGTGCCAGCAGTTTAGACAGTCTGTCTTCTGGCTACACCTTC.

This clone appeared once. The chain has TRBV11-2 and TRBJ2-1, with D perhaps matching TRBD2 (5 bases). This CDR3 comprises 12 residues. Trimming cost V 8 bases and J 4 bases, with 9 bases left between them. The V gene's germline CDR1 is SGHAT and CDR2 FQNNGV. CDR3 sequence (DNA): TGTGCCAGCGGCGGCGGGTACAATGAGCAGTTCTTC. Amino acids: CASGGGYNEQFF.

The chain joins TRBV6-5 to TRBJ2-3; 11 bases line up with TRBD2. CDR3 length equals 15 residues. Germline loops: CDR1 MNHEY, CDR2 SVGAGI. After removal of 6 bases from V and 6 bases from J, the junction contained 8 bases not matched to a gene. Written as DNA, the CDR3 is TGTGCCAGCAGAGTAGCGGGAGGGCCTTGGGATACGCAGTATTTT. This codes for CASRVAGGPWDTQYF.

The genes are TRBV6-2 or TRBV6-3 and TRBJ2-2; D uncertain. Germline CDR1 reads MNHEY; CDR2 reads SVGEGT. The ends were cut back, 6 bases at V and 2 bases at J, with 13 bases in the middle. CDR3 size: 15 residues. CDR3 region: CASSPLRINTGELFF. CDR3 nucleotide sequence: TGTGCCAGCAGCCCCTTGCGAATTAACACCGGGGAGCTGTTTTTT.